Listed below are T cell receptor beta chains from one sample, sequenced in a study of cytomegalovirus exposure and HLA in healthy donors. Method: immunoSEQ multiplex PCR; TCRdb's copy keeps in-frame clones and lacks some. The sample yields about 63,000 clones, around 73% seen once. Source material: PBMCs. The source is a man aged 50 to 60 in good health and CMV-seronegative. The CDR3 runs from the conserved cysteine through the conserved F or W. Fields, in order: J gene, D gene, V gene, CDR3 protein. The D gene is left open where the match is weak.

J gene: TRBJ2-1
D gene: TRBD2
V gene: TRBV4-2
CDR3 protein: CASSQETSGGLYNEQFF

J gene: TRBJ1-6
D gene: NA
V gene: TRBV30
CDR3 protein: CAWSLGGVDSPLHF

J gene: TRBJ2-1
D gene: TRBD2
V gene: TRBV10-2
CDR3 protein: CANNGGGPWNEQFF

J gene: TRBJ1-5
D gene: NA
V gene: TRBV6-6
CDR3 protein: CASTGVNQPQHF

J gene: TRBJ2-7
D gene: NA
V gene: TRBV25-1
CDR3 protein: CASSEVGRGTEHYEQYF

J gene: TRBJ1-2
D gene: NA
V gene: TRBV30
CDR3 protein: CAWSRQIYGYTF

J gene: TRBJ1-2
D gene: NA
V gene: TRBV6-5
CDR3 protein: CASSPDRKYGYTF

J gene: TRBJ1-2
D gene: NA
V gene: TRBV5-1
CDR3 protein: CASSLETGKTNYGYTF

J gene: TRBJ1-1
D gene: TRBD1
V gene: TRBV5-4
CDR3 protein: CASSSQVRGRTEAFF

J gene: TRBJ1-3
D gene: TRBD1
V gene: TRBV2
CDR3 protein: CASSPVTGQNTIYF

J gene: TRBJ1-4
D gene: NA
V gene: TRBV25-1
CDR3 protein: CASSFTGSTNEKLFF

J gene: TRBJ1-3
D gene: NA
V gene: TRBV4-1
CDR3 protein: CASSQSRSQFSGNTIYF

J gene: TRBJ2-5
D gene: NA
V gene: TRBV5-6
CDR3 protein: CASSGIRDIKETQYF

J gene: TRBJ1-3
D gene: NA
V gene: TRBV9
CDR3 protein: CASSVGLGDAGNTIYF

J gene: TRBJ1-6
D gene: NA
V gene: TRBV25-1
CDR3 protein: CASSPAGNSPLHF

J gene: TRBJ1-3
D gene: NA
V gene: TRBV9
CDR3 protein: CASSADISGNTIYF

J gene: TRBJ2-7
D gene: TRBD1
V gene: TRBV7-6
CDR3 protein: CASSLGDRGYEQYF

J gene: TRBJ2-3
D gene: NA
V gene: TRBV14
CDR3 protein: CASSQRAVITDTQYF

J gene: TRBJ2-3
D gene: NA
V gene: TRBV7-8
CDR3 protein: CASRRLAPPHTDTQYF

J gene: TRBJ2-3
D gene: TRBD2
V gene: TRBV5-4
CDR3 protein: CASSFGTTTDTQYF

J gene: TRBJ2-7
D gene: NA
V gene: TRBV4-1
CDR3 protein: CASSQEWQGGLYEQYF

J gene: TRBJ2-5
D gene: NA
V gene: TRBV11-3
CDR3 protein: CASSFRRGETQYF

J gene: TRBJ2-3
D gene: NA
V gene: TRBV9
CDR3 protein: CASSTGSDTQYF

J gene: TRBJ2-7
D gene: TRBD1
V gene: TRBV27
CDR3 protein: CASRDRGFEQYF

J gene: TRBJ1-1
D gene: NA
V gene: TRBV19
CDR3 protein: CASTIGGGDTEAFF

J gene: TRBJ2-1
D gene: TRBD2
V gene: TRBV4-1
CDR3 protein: CASSQAGLAGDYNEQFF

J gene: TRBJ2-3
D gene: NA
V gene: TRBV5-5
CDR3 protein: CASSPRGTTDTQYF

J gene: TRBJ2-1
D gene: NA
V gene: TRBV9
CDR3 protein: CASSLGTEGYNEQFF

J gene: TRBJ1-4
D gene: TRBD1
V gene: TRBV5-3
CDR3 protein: CARSLTFGPCDRVGETNEKLFF

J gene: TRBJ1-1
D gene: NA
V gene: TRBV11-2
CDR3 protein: CASSSRRRLAEAFF

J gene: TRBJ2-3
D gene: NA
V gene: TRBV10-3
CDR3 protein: CAISEPIQMSGADTQYF

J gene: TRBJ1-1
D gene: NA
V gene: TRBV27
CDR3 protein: CASQTKTRGNTEAFF

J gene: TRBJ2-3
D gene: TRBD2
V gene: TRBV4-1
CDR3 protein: CASSQGRGLAGGTDTQYF

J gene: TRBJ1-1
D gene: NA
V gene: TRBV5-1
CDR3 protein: CASSLVSRGASRLTEAFF

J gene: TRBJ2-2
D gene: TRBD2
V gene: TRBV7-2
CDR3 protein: CASSLELSGGNTGELFF

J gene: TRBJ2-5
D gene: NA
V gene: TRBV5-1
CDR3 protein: CASSPALELETQYF

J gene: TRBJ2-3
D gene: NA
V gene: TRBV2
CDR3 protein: CASRPSRGTDTQYF

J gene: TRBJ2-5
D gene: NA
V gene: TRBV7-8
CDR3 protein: CASSARSLETQYF

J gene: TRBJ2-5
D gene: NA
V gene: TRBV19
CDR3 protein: CASSIQPRETQYF

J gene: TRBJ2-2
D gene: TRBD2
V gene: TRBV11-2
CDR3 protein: CASSLGWRGGPWTGELFF

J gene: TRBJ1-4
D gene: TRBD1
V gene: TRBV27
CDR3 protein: CASRQTGGGEKLFF

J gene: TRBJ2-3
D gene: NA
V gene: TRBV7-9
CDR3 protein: CASSPYGFGDTQYF

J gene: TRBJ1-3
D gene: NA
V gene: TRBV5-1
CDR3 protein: CASSRTAGNTIYF

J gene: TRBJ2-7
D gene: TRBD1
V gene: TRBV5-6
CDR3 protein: CASSFGTGYEQYF

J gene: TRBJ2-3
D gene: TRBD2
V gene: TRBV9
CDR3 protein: CASSVAAGVTDTQYF

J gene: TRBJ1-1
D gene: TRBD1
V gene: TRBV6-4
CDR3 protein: CASSDSDRPGIAFF

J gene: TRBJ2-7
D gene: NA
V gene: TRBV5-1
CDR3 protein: CASSPPRAYEQYF

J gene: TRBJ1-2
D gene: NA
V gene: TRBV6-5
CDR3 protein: CASSRTEFNYGYTF

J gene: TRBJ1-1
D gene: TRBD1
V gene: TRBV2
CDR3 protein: CASSVLDRGRTEAFF

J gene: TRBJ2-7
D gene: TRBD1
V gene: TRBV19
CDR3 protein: CASRASGTAAPYEQYF

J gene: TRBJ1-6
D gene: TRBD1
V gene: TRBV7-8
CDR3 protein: CASSLGPGQGIKALHF

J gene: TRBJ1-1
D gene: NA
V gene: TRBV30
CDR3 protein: CANVRGDWNTEAFF

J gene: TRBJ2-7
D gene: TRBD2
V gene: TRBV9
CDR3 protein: CASSVEAGGSYEQYF

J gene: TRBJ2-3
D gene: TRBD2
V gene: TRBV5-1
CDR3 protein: CASSWTPAGGGTDTQYF

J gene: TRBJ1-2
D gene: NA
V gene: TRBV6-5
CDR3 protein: CASSYLGPSDYGYTF